Described below is a single T cell receptor (beta chain) sequence and its context. Its antigen is unidentified. Donors likely had unrecorded immune exposures despite being nominally healthy when sampled. The source of the sample is a study of cytomegalovirus exposure and HLA in healthy donors. Study-wide results and caveats: One variant, a missense change in DCLRE1C, was linked in a later analysis to TCR beta V- and J-gene trimming.

The PCR made use of 60 Vbeta and 13 Jbeta primers. Assay: immunoSEQ multiplex PCR; the TCRdb copy retains only in-frame clones and omits some. The sample lists approximately 180,000 clones, 70% to 80% seen once, with 2.9% in the top ten. This TCR derives from a male donor in good health and CMV-seronegative. The sample consisted of PBMCs.

The CDR3 is CASRRLPGTDTQYF. CDR3 DNA sequence: TGCGCCAGCAGACGACTGCCAGGCACAGATACGCAGTATTTT. The chain uses TRBV4-1 and TRBJ2-3; unclear D gene. The CDR3 runs to 14 residues. Trimming left V 6 bases short and J 1 base short, with 11 bases between. From germline, CDR1 is MGHRA and CDR2 YSYEKL.